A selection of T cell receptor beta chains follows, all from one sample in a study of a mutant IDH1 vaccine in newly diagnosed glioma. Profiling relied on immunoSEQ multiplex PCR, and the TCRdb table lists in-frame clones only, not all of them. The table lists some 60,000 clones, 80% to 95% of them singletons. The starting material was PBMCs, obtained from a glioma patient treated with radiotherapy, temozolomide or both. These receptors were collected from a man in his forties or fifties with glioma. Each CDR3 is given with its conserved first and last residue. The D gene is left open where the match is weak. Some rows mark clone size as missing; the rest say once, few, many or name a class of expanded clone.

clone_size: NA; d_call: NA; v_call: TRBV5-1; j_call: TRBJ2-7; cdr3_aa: CASSYQQGRFSYEQYF; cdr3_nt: TGCGCCAGCAGCTACCAACAGGGACGATTTTCCTACGAGCAGTACTTC
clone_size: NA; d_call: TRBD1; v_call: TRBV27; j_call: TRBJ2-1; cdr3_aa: CASSRDRGLHNEQFF; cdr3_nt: TGTGCCAGCAGTCGGGACAGGGGGCTTCATAATGAGCAGTTCTTC
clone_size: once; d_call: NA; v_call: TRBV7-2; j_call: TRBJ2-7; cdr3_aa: CASSLNGYEQYF; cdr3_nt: TGTGCCAGCAGCTTAAACGGGTACGAGCAGTACTTC
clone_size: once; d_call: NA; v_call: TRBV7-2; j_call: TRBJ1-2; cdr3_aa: CASSSQTASSYGYTF; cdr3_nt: TGTGCCAGCAGCTCCCAGACAGCAAGTTCCTATGGCTACACCTTC
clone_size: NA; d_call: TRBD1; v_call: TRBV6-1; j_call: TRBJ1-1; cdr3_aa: CASRGQGTTEAFF; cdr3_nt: TGTGCCAGCAGAGGACAGGGGACCACTGAAGCTTTCTTT
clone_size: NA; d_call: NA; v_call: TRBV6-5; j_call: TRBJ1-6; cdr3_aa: CASRRTANYSPLHF; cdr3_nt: TGTGCCAGCAGGCGGACAGCGAATTATTCACCCCTCCACTTT
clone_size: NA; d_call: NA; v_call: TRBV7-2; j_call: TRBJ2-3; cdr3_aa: CASSLQRLTDTQYF; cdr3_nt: TGTGCCAGCAGCTTACAACGCCTCACAGATACGCAGTATTTT
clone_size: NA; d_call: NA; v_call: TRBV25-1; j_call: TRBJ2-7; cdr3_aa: CASGRGNEQYF; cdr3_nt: TGTGCCAGCGGCCGGGGCAACGAGCAGTACTTC
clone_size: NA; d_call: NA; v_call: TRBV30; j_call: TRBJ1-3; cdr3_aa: CAWRSIVTGNTIYF; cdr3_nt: TGTGCCTGGAGGTCGATCGTAACTGGAAACACCATATATTTT
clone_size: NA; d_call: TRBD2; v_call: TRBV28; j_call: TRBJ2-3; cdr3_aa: CASSLWKREGTDTQYF; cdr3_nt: TGTGCCAGCAGTTTATGGAAGCGGGAGGGCACAGATACGCAGTATTTT
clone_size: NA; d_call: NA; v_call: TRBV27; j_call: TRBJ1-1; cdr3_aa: CASATGSVNTEAFF; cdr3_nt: TGTGCCAGCGCCACTGGATCTGTGAACACTGAAGCTTTCTTT
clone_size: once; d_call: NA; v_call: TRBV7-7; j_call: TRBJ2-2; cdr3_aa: CASSLVARGISGELFF; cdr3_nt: TGTGCTAGCAGCTTAGTCGCCAGGGGAATCTCCGGGGAGCTGTTTTTT
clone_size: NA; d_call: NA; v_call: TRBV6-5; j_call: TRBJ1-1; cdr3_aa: CASSPLIANTEAFF; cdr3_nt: TGTGCCAGCAGTCCATTGATCGCGAACACTGAAGCTTTCTTT
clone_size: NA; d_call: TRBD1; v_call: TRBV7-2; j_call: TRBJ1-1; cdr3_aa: CASSSRGPANTEAFF; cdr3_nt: TGTGCCAGCAGCTCCAGGGGGCCGGCTAACACTGAAGCTTTCTTT
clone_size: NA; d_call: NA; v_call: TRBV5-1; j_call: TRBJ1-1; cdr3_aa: CASSLRLNSEAFF; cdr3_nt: TGCGCCAGCAGTCTTAGACTGAACAGTGAAGCTTTCTTT
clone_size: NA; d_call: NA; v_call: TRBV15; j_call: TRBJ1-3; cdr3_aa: CATSGPGPTGNTIYF; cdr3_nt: TGTGCCACCAGCGGACCAGGCCCCACTGGAAACACCATATATTTT